This T cell receptor beta chain appears in the sequencing data of a study of Ad26.COV2.S vaccination and SARS-CoV-2 variants (dated by TCRdb to the early 2020s). About the full investigation: Donors in the vaccine arm were drawn from COV1001, a multicentre, randomized, double-blind, placebo-controlled phase I-IIa trial testing Ad26.COV2.S in healthy adults. Ad26.COV2.S was given intramuscularly at 5x10^10 or 1x10^11 viral particles, as a single shot or as two shots 56 days apart. Sequencing of the TCRbeta repertoire served to evaluate the specificity and breadth of SARS-CoV-2-reactive T cell receptors following Ad26.COV2.S vaccination. A total of around 32 samples were included in the TCR-sequenced set, comprising some 20 Ad26.COV2.S vaccine recipients, 5 placebo recipients and 8 SARS-CoV-2 convalescent individuals. Participants in the trial were split at random into five groups of five each, receiving low-dose or high-dose Ad26.COV2.S once or twice, or else placebo on both occasions. Investigators remained blinded to trial group allocation during experiments and outcome assessment. The research as a whole found: The study was not powered to compare responses between vaccine doses or regimens. It was noted by the authors that total T cell responses may have been underestimated by the TCR breadth and depth analyses. After vaccination, spike-specific CD8+ and CD4+ T cell responses were reported to show substantial breadth. Higher spike-specific TCR breadth was observed in Ad26.COV2.S recipients than in placebo recipients (P = 0.0014). Vaccine and placebo recipients had comparable non-spike TCR breadth, which fits with the vaccine containing only spike.

TCRbeta CDR3 regions were sequenced with the immunoSEQ Assay. After extraction, genomic DNA underwent amplification by bias-controlled multiplex PCR, followed by high-throughput sequencing. Processing in the source paper ran as follows. Collapsing and filtering of sequences were performed to quantify the absolute abundance of each unique TCRbeta CDR3 region. T cell fraction was estimated by normalizing TCRbeta template counts to usable DNA, with usable DNA measured through amplification of reference genes found in all nucleated cells. Repertoire TCRs were annotated as SARS-CoV-2-specific by exact matching of V gene, CDR3 amino acid sequence and J gene to a known reactive TCR set. The reference SARS-CoV-2 TCR set was derived from MIRA and filtered for enrichment in COVID-19-positive ImmuneCODE repertoires, a step that removed public or cross-reactive TCRs. Using the MIRA antigens, annotated TCRs were further analysed by specific ORF or by position within an ORF. Depth was the summed frequency of annotated unique rearrangements, while breadth was defined as annotated unique rearrangements over total unique productive rearrangements. Two-sided Wilcoxon rank-sum tests were used to compare TCR breadth between groups. This is the immuneACCESS table as TCRdb keeps it, with only in-frame sequences that have V and J called. A part of the clones is gone; compared with another copy, unresolved V genes explain less than half, and the rest is unexplained. D and trimming were read from the DNA, whereas the V and J calls and clone size are those reported in that table. In this sample the table shows 450,000 to 550,000 clones, about 88% of which occur a single time. The ten most abundant clones make up 2% to 3% of the sample.

The junction carries 11 bases between V and J, which are trimmed by 2 bases and 4 bases respectively. The germline V gene encodes CDR1 MDHEN and CDR2 SYDVKM. The CDR3 covers 14 residues, taking in both the cysteine and the phenylalanine. Just the 42-base CDR3 DNA is kept, in frame starting at base 1. A word on this clone: No cognate antigen has been identified for it. Base qualities are not provided; no much larger clone lies one nucleotide away.

The sample's treatment or condition, from its label and the paper: approximately 18 received Ad26.COV2.S at low or high dose, single or two shots; roughly five received placebo; per-sample allocation not given. Repertoires of vaccine and placebo recipients were sequenced from samples taken on day 63 after the first injection. Between 29 July and 7 August 2020, Cohort 1b enrolled about 27 adults aged 18-55 years at one site in Boston, USA. Ad26.COV2.S consisted of a replication-incompetent adenovirus type 26 vector by which a prefusion-stabilized SARS-CoV-2 spike protein from the original Wuhan strain was expressed.

This sequence originates from a person aged 18-60 years who received the Ad26.COV2.S COVID-19 vaccine or a placebo. This specimen was peripheral blood, taken in a trial of Ad26.COV2.S vaccine versus placebo. The receptor chain draws on TRBV28 and TRBJ1-2; the D gene is not confidently resolved. In nucleotide form, the sequence is TGTGCCAGCAGTTTACTCCCAGGTCTCTATGGCTACACCTTC. The resulting protein is CASSLLPGLYGYTF.